The entry below describes one T cell receptor beta chain. It lacks a known antigen. Qualities for individual bases were not recorded, and no much larger clone is one base off. The data derive from a study of response to subunit inactivated influenza vaccine (dated by TCRdb to the late 2010s). With regard to the full study: To follow how T cells responded to a trivalent subunit inactivated influenza vaccine, the researchers relied on deep quantitative profiling of the T cell receptor repertoire. What the research found in general, with its limitations: The authors proposed that each seasonal influenza vaccination may bring in only a limited number of new T cells.

There are 13 amino acids in the CDR3, from cysteine to phenylalanine inclusive. The kept DNA is CDR3 alone, 39 bases in frame from the first base. Trimming takes 7 bases off V and 6 bases off J; junction bases not matched to a gene: 6. The germline V gene (reference sequence) supplies CDR1 GTSNPN and CDR2 SVGIG. Library preparation employed RT-PCR. The listed sequencing device is Illumina HiSeq 2500. The raw public reads went through TCRdb reprocessing: fastp at Q25, MiXCR clone calling, in-frame beta chains kept. Identical CDR3 protein sequences are pooled into one entry, listed with their most common genes and DNA. This sample gives fewer than 650,000 distinct CDR3 sequences in total; over 10% of them show up just once. The top ten clones comprise over 10% of the sample. Taken with the paper, the label for time point translates to: 40 to 45 days after influenza vaccine administration.

The V gene is TRBV30 and the J gene is TRBJ2-1, and 10 bases in between align with TRBD1. This clonotype was obtained from a man in his forties or fifties who received an inactivated influenza vaccine. Donor details come from another sample of the same person, matched by shared clones. The specimen comprised PBMCs from blood, sampled about 6 weeks after vaccination. The base sequence is TGTGCCTTCGACAGGGGGCTGGGCAATGAGCAGTTCTTC. This is translated as CAFDRGLGNEQFF.